The next 17 T cell receptor beta chains were all read from a single sample in a study of spatial heterogeneity in lung cancer. The time point: sample taken at primary tumor resection. Study results and limitations: It was found that expanded intratumoral alpha and beta TCR counts tracked tumor mutation counts.

TCRdb re-called the 5' RACE reads through MiXCR, storing one row per CDR3 protein. The data show about 18,000 distinct CDR3 sequences, about 6% seen once. No antigen is known for these receptors. Sample: lung tumor tissue, taken at surgery. These receptors all stem from a female donor with early-stage non-small cell lung cancer.

This clonotype has ten or more counts. The chain combines TRBV7-2 with TRBJ2-1; D is ambiguous. V was shortened by 5 bases and J by 8 bases, with 10 bases between the two germline ends. The germline CDR1 and CDR2 sequences are SGHTA and FQGNSA. The CDR3 is 12 amino acids. In DNA, the CDR3 is TGTGCCAGCAGCCCCCACATGGATGAGCAGTTCTTC. The encoded protein is CASSPHMDEQFF.

This clonotype showed up many times. J is TRBJ2-3 and V is TRBV20-1; no reliable D call. The CDR3 runs to 14 residues. Looked up from germline, CDR1 is DFQATT and CDR2 is SNEGSKA (reference sequence). The V end was cut by 3 bases, the J end by 1 base, with 11 bases between. CDR3 sequence (DNA): TGCAGTGCTAGTCTGAGCAGACGCACAGATACGCAGTATTTT. It codes for CSASLSRRTDTQYF.

In this sample, this clonotype is medium-sized. The V gene is TRBV28, the J gene TRBJ1-1; no clear D. This CDR3 is 14 amino acids long. With 6 bases removed from V and 4 bases from J, the gap between germline ends came to 15 bases. The V gene's germline CDR1 is MDHEN and CDR2 SYDVKM. The chain's CDR3 is CASSRPARVTEAFF. The CDR3 DNA is TGTGCCAGCAGCCGGCCAGCTCGGGTCACTGAAGCTTTCTTT. Drawing the rest from reference TRBV28 and TRBJ1-1, the complete variable domain is DVKVTQSSRYLVKRTGEKVFLECVQDMDHENMFWYRQDPGLGLRLIYFSYDVKMKEKGDIPEGYSVSREKKERFSLILESASTNQTSMYLCASSRPARVTEAFFGQGTRLTVV.

In this sample, this clonotype turned up many times. The chain joins TRBV3-1 to TRBJ2-6; D not resolved. The germline V gene has CDR1 LGHDT and CDR2 YNNKEL (reference sequence). There are 13 residues in the CDR3. The ends were cut back, 5 bases at V and 6 bases at J, with 8 bases in the middle. CDR3 in amino acids: CASSTTAANVLTF. DNA for the CDR3: TGTGCCAGCAGCACAACTGCGGCCAACGTCCTGACTTTC.

The gene calls are TRBV12-3 or TRBV12-4 and TRBJ2-2; TRBD1 aligns across 7 bases. There are 15 residues in the CDR3. V shed 8 bases and J 5 bases; nucleotides not matched to a gene: 11. The CDR3 nucleotides read TGTGCCAGCGACCCGAACAGGGGAAATACCGGGGAGCTGTTTTTT. Its translation is CASDPNRGNTGELFF.

This clonotype showed up many times. This chain uses TRBV7-2 with TRBJ2-5; TRBD1 matches at 7 bases. J lost 0 bases, V lost 4 bases, and 8 bases had no gene match. CDR1 and CDR2 from the germline V gene are SGHTA and FQGNSA. The CDR3 is 16 residues long. The CDR3 protein is CASSSARDSYQETQYF. CDR3 bases: TGTGCCAGCAGCTCAGCCCGGGACAGCTACCAAGAGACCCAGTACTTC.

This clonotype rates as medium-sized (0.01 to 0.1%). The chain employs TRBV11-2 and TRBJ2-1; D possibly corresponds to TRBD2 (6 bases). CDR1 is SGHAT, CDR2 FQNNGV, per germline. V shed 5 bases and J shed 1 base, with 12 bases lying between them. The CDR3 covers 15 residues. CDR3 sequence reads: CASSPEGRSYNEQFF. CDR3 nucleotide sequence: TGTGCCAGCAGCCCGGAGGGCCGATCCTACAATGAGCAGTTCTTC.

This clonotype occurred many times. As DNA, the CDR3 is TGCAGTGCTAGCCGGGACTATCAAGAGACCCAGTACTTC. Translated: CSASRDYQETQYF. The chain recombines TRBV20-1 with TRBJ2-5; 7 nucleotides agree with TRBD2. This CDR3 contains 13 residues. Germline assignment: CDR1 DFQATT and CDR2 SNEGSKA (reference sequence). Losses at the gene ends were 3 bases for V and 2 bases for J; bases not matched to a gene: 3.

This clonotype was seen repeatedly, ten times or more. The chain couples TRBV7-9 to TRBJ1-2; D is ambiguous. The ends were cut back, 6 bases at V and 6 bases at J, with 14 bases in the middle. Germline V gene lookup returns CDR1 SEHNR and CDR2 FQNEAQ (reference sequence). This CDR3 has 13 residues. CDR3 sequence: CASSRAPADGYTF. The CDR3 DNA reads TGTGCCAGCAGTCGGGCCCCGGCAGATGGCTACACCTTC.

This clonotype was counted ten times or more. The gene calls are TRBV3-1 and TRBJ1-2; D may be TRBD1 (6 bases). Looked up from germline, CDR1 is LGHDT and CDR2 is YNNKEL (reference sequence). The length of the CDR3 is 16 residues. The germline V and J ends were trimmed by 4 bases and 2 bases, with 17 bases remaining between them. The CDR3: CASSPNGQGKNYGYTF. DNA of the CDR3: TGTGCCAGCAGCCCAAATGGGCAGGGGAAGAACTATGGCTACACCTTC.

This clonotype was seen a handful of times. The gene calls are TRBV5-6 and TRBJ1-1, with a weak D call TRBD1 (6 bases). V was pared by 3 bases and J by 8 bases, with 14 bases between. The germline CDR1 and CDR2 sequences are SGHDT and YYEEEE. The CDR3 extends over 13 amino acids. The CDR3 nucleotides are TGTGCCAGCAGCTGGGACATAGAGGGCGAAGCTTTCTTT. Its protein product is CASSWDIEGEAFF.

This clonotype occurred many times. The CDR3 DNA reads TGTGCCAGCAGCTTGGGTTGGCTAGCGGAGCCTGGGAGGGAGACCCAGTACTTC. It translates to CASSLGWLAEPGRETQYF. This sequence joins TRBV7-2 and TRBJ2-5; 7 bases are shared with TRBD2. Germline CDR1 and CDR2: SGHTA and FQGNSA. The CDR3 is 18 amino acids. The V gene end was trimmed by 3 bases and the J gene end by 5 bases; junction bases not matched to a gene: 18.

This clonotype was counted at least ten times. This chain joins TRBV7-2 and TRBJ2-1, with D uncertain. The germline V and J ends were trimmed by 0 bases and 2 bases, with 5 bases remaining between them. From germline, CDR1 is SGHTA and CDR2 FQGNSA. The CDR3 covers 14 residues. CDR3 region: CASSLATAYNEQFF. The CDR3 DNA reads as TGTGCCAGCAGCTTAGCGACTGCCTACAATGAGCAGTTCTTC.

This clonotype was observed many times. The J gene is TRBJ2-7, the V gene TRBV7-9, with 7 bases lining up with TRBD2. Germline-derived CDR1 and CDR2 are SEHNR and FQNEAQ (reference sequence). This CDR3 is built from 14 residues. V dropped 0 bases and J dropped 5; count of bases not matched to a gene: 4. The CDR3: CASSLAGGSDEQYF. CDR3 coding DNA: TGTGCCAGCAGCTTAGCAGGCGGGAGCGACGAGCAGTACTTC.

The sample holds many counts of this clonotype. This sequence joins TRBV20-1 and TRBJ1-1; no firm D call. V dropped 5 bases and J dropped 2 bases, with 9 bases sitting between them. The germline V gene encodes CDR1 DFQATT and CDR2 SNEGSKA (reference sequence). The CDR3 has 12 residues. DNA for the CDR3: TGCAGTGCTCACGGACCCAACACTGAAGCTTTCTTT. It yields the protein CSAHGPNTEAFF.

This clonotype appeared a few times. CDR3 coding DNA: TGTGCCAGCAGTGACTGGCCGACTGAAGCTTTCTTT. Its protein product is CASSDWPTEAFF. The chain recombines TRBV6-1 with TRBJ1-1; D remains ambiguous. CDR3 length equals 12 residues. The germline gives CDR1 MNHNS, CDR2 SASEGT. The V gene lost 3 bases and the J gene lost 5 bases, with 7 bases spanning the gap.

In this sample, this clonotype turned up many times. This chain joins TRBV20-1 and TRBJ2-3; 13 bases map to TRBD2. The germline V gene has CDR1 DFQATT and CDR2 SNEGSKA (reference sequence). There are 17 residues in the CDR3. J was trimmed by 3 bases and V by 5 bases; bases with no gene match: 11. CDR3 amino acids: CSAPSDGLAGVTDTQYF. CDR3 sequence (DNA): TGCAGTGCTCCGAGTGACGGACTAGCGGGAGTGACAGATACGCAGTATTTT.